A single sample is the source of the 20 T cell receptor beta chains below, sequenced in a study of post-analysis software for immune sequencing data. Their antigen targets remain unknown. Study-wide results and limits: About five TRBV segments occurring more often in patients than controls included TRBV5-6, TRBV5-1 and TRBV20-1.

Unique molecular identifiers had been added to the TCR beta cDNA libraries. TCRdb called the PCR reads again in MiXCR, with one record for every CDR3 protein. The sample shows roughly 730,000 distinct CDR3 sequences, approximately 30% of them seen only once. Sequences were obtained from blood. These receptors were taken from a girl aged 10 to 17 with multiple sclerosis.

J is TRBJ2-7 and V is TRBV27, with 11 bases aligning to TRBD2. V was pared by 4 bases and J by 8 bases, with 10 bases of the junction left unmatched. The germline V gene has CDR1 MNHEY and CDR2 SMNVEV (reference sequence). The CDR3 consists of 15 residues. The CDR3 loop reads CASSSPGLAAYKQYF. CDR3 DNA sequence: TGTGCCAGCAGTTCCCCGGGACTAGCGGCATACAAGCAGTACTTC.

This clonotype was counted a few times. The chain has TRBV6-4 and TRBJ2-3; D is possibly TRBD1 (5 bases). Germline CDR1 reads MRHNA; CDR2 reads SNTAGT. V was trimmed by 4 bases and J by 1 base, leaving 9 bases between them. CDR3 length: 14 residues. In DNA, the CDR3 is TGTGCCAGCAGTGGGACACCTGGCACAGATACGCAGTATTTT. Encoded protein: CASSGTPGTDTQYF.

The CDR3 reads CASRSKGGGSTDTQYF. DNA of the CDR3: TGTGCCAGCAGGTCAAAGGGCGGGGGGAGCACAGATACGCAGTATTTT. This chain joins TRBV9 and TRBJ2-3; 8 nucleotides align to TRBD2. The ends lost 5 bases at V and 0 bases at J; junction bases unmatched: 8. CDR1 SGDLS and CDR2 YYNGEE come from the germline V gene. This CDR3 comprises 16 residues.

CDR3 nucleotides: TGTGCCAGCTCACCCCCACGGACAGCCTCCTCCTACAATGAGCAGTTCTTC. This encodes CASSPPRTASSYNEQFF. The rearrangement uses TRBV18 and TRBJ2-1, with a weak D call TRBD1 (6 bases). The V end lost 3 bases, the J end lost 0 bases, and 15 bases lay between the germline ends. CDR3 length: 17 residues. CDR1 and CDR2 from the germline V gene are KGHSH and LQKENI.

In this sample, this clonotype turned up a few times. The chain uses TRBV29-1 and TRBJ2-1, with TRBD2 as a possible D gene (5 bases). Germline values: CDR1 SQVTM, CDR2 ANQGSEA. This CDR3 spans 12 amino acids. Trimming stripped 0 bases from V and 8 bases from J, with 8 bases between. The CDR3 nucleotides read TGCAGCGTTGAAGATCGAGGGTATGAGCAGTTCTTC. Its protein product is CSVEDRGYEQFF.

This clonotype has more than one count but fewer than ten. This chain joins TRBV5-1 and TRBJ1-5, with 7 positions matching TRBD1. The CDR3 is 16 residues long. Germline trimming cut 4 bases from V and 4 bases from J; bases unmatched to any gene: 11. CDR1 is SGHRS and CDR2 is YFSETQ in the germline V gene. CDR3 in amino acids: CASSPGDRDYNQPQHF. CDR3 nucleotide sequence: TGCGCCAGCAGCCCTGGAGACAGGGACTATAATCAGCCCCAGCATTTT.

This clonotype was recorded once. The chain uses TRBV14 and TRBJ2-5, with 11 bases lining up with TRBD2. Germline CDR1 is SGHDN and CDR2 is FVKESK. This CDR3 has 16 residues. V gave up 4 bases and J gave up 5 bases; unmatched junction bases: 9. The CDR3: CASSPTRLAGKETQYF. The CDR3 region has the DNA TGTGCCAGCAGCCCGACTCGACTAGCGGGAAAGGAGACCCAGTACTTC.

V is TRBV10-3 and J is TRBJ2-7; 7 bases align to TRBD1. The germline CDR1 and CDR2 sequences are ENHRY and SYGVKD. V was pared by 8 bases and J by 3 bases, with 7 bases of the junction left unmatched. The CDR3 sequence is 13 residues long. CDR3 region: CAIERDSDYEQYF. CDR3 DNA sequence: TGTGCCATCGAAAGGGACAGCGACTACGAGCAGTACTTC.

The chain couples TRBV7-9 to TRBJ2-7, with 8 bases fitting TRBD1. Germline CDR1 is SEHNR and CDR2 is FQNEAQ (reference sequence). Unmatched junction bases numbered 12, after V lost 1 base and J lost 4 bases. CDR3 size: 17 residues. CDR3 bases: TGTGCCAGCAGCTTAGGGGACGACAGGGGAATTATTTACGAGCAGTACTTC. Protein product: CASSLGDDRGIIYEQYF.

This clonotype was observed a handful of times. This rearrangement joins TRBV20-1 to TRBJ1-5; no clear D. This CDR3 is 12 amino acids long. V was pared by 5 bases and J by 1 base, with 6 bases between. Germline V CDR1 and CDR2: DFQATT, SNEGSKA (reference sequence). In DNA, the CDR3 is TGCAGTGCTCGGTGGAGCAATCAGCCCCAGCATTTT. Protein product: CSARWSNQPQHF.

The sample holds a few counts of this clonotype. This chain joins TRBV4-3 and TRBJ1-4; perhaps TRBD1 as D (5 bases). V shed 8 bases and J shed 5 bases, with 12 bases lying between them. The CDR3 contains 13 residues. Germline V gene data show CDR1 as LGHNA and CDR2 as YSLEER. The CDR3 DNA reads TGCGCCAGCTCGGGACGGGTAAATGAAAAACTGTTTTTT. Its protein product is CASSGRVNEKLFF.

The chain has TRBV5-5 and TRBJ1-5; D is uncertain. Germline lookup yields CDR1 SGHKS and CDR2 YYEKEE (reference sequence). CDR3 length equals 14 residues. Trimming cost V 0 bases and J 7 bases, with 11 bases left between them. In nucleotides, the CDR3 is TGTGCCAGCAGCTTGGTTTACTCCCGACAGCCCCAGCATTTT. Amino acid sequence: CASSLVYSRQPQHF. Full variable domain (outside the CDR3, taken from reference TRBV5-5 and TRBJ1-5): DAGVTQSPTHLIKTRGQQVTLRCSPISGHKSVSWYQQVLGQGPQFIFQYYEKEERGRGNFPDRFSARQFPNYSSELNVNALLLGDSALYLCASSLVYSRQPQHFGDGTRLSIL.

This chain joins TRBV7-9 and TRBJ2-1; TRBD2 agrees at 13 bases. Trimming at V came to 4 bases and at J to 4 bases, leaving 7 bases not matched to a gene. Germline loops: CDR1 SEHNR, CDR2 FQNEAQ (reference sequence). The CDR3 totals 17 residues. The CDR3 sequence: CASSSPATSGGYNEQFF. DNA of the CDR3: TGTGCCAGCAGCTCCCCGGCGACTAGCGGGGGGTACAATGAGCAGTTCTTC.

This clonotype was observed a few times. The V call is TRBV12-3 or TRBV12-4, the J call TRBJ2-1; TRBD2 matches at 10 bases. After removal of 2 bases from V and 8 bases from J, the junction contained 6 bases not matched to a gene. The CDR3 runs to 15 residues. CDR3 protein: CASSLSGGGLDEQFF. The CDR3 DNA follows: TGTGCCAGCAGTTTAAGCGGGGGGGGCTTGGATGAGCAGTTCTTC.

A few counts support this clonotype. The chain employs TRBV20-1 and TRBJ2-1; TRBD1 aligns across 7 bases. The germline V gene has CDR1 DFQATT and CDR2 SNEGSKA (reference sequence). The CDR3 runs 15 residues. The V and J ends lost 2 bases and 1 base, in that order; junction bases with no gene match: 5. The CDR3: CSARPRQGSYNEQFF. CDR3 in DNA: TGCAGTGCTAGACCAAGACAGGGATCCTACAATGAGCAGTTCTTC.

This clonotype was seen a few times. The CDR3 region is CASSPDRGSYNEQFF. CDR3 in DNA: TGTGCCAGCTCACCGGACAGGGGGTCCTACAATGAGCAGTTCTTC. The rearrangement uses TRBV18 and TRBJ2-1, with 10 bases that match TRBD1. After removal of 3 bases from V and 1 base from J, the junction contained 0 bases not matched to a gene. CDR3 length equals 15 residues. Germline CDR1 is KGHSH and CDR2 is LQKENI.

The chain joins TRBV12-3 or TRBV12-4 to TRBJ1-5; unclear D gene. The CDR3 extends over 12 amino acids. V was shortened by 4 bases and J by 6 bases, with 7 bases between the two germline ends. The CDR3 protein is CASSSFRQPQHF. CDR3 DNA sequence: TGTGCCAGCAGTTCTTTCCGTCAGCCCCAGCATTTT.

The chain is built from TRBV12-3 or TRBV12-4 and TRBJ1-5; TRBD1 agrees at 7 bases. V shed 7 bases and J 3 bases; nucleotides not matched to a gene: 6. The CDR3 loop spans 14 amino acids. The CDR3: CASTLGQPNQPQHF. DNA of the CDR3: TGTGCCAGCACCTTGGGACAGCCCAATCAGCCCCAGCATTTT.

The chain is built from TRBV3-1 and TRBJ2-1, with a weak D call TRBD1 (5 bases). CDR3 length equals 14 residues. The germline V gene encodes CDR1 LGHDT and CDR2 YNNKEL (reference sequence). V dropped 0 bases and J dropped 7 bases, with 10 bases sitting between them. The DNA for the CDR3 is TGTGCCAGCAGCCAAGATCATCAGGGAAATGAGCAGTTCTTC. Residues: CASSQDHQGNEQFF.

V gene TRBV5-1 combines with J gene TRBJ2-5; possible D gene TRBD2, 5 bases. The V and J ends lost 0 bases and 5 bases respectively, with 11 bases between them. CDR3 length equals 14 residues. Germline V gene data show CDR1 as SGHRS and CDR2 as YFSETQ. The CDR3: CASSLVGLRETQYF. The CDR3 nucleotides are TGCGCCAGCAGCTTGGTAGGACTTAGGGAGACCCAGTACTTC.